Below, 29 T cell receptor beta chains from the same sample are listed, as sequenced in a study of cytomegalovirus exposure and HLA in healthy donors (dated by TCRdb to between 2016 and 2019). Library generation was performed with the immunoSEQ multiplex PCR assay. The multiplex PCR relied on a mix of 60 forward primers for TCR Vbeta segments and 13 reverse primers for TCR Jbeta segments. Held by TCRdb, this immuneACCESS table contains in-frame sequences only and omits some clones. Under half of the omission traces to an unresolved V gene where checked; the cause of the rest is unknown. This sample gives about 190,000 clones in total; around 87% of them show up just once. The ten largest clonotypes hold about 1.7% of the sample. The specimen sequenced was PBMCs. These receptors were taken from a woman between 18 and 29 years old in good health and CMV-seronegative.

The rearrangement joins TRBV5-5 to TRBJ2-6, with D perhaps TRBD1 (5 bases). Germline V gene data show CDR1 as SGHKS and CDR2 as YYEKEE (reference sequence). This CDR3 is built from 14 residues. V was clipped by 6 bases and J by 3 bases, with 10 bases between them. CDR3 sequence: CASIGAFGANVLTF. The DNA for the CDR3 is TGTGCCAGCATTGGGGCGTTTGGGGCCAACGTCCTGACTTTC.

The V call is TRBV5-1, the J call TRBJ1-5, with a possible D match to TRBD1 (6 bases). CDR3 size: 15 residues. From germline, CDR1 is SGHRS and CDR2 YFSETQ. Trimming removed 0 bases from V and 7 bases from J, with 14 bases in between. The CDR3 reads CASSLGDTGGQPQHF. CDR3 bases: TGCGCCAGCAGCTTGGGGGACACCGGGGGGCAGCCCCAGCATTTT.

The chain carries TRBV28 and TRBJ2-3; TRBD1 agrees at 9 bases. V gave up 4 bases and J gave up 5 bases; unmatched junction bases: 13. Germline values: CDR1 MDHEN, CDR2 SYDVKM. This CDR3 spans 17 amino acids. CDR3 nucleotides: TGTGCCAGCAGTTCGCCCTATACAGGGGGCAATAGAGATACGCAGTATTTT. Translated: CASSSPYTGGNRDTQYF.

Here the CDR3 reads CASGPGGAGAYEQYF. Written as DNA, the CDR3 is TGTGCTAGTGGTCCAGGGGGCGCAGGGGCCTACGAGCAGTACTTC. The V gene is TRBV12-5, the J gene TRBJ2-7, with 8 bases matching TRBD1. Trimming removed 5 bases from V and 2 bases from J; junction bases left unmatched: 8. The CDR3 has 15 residues. Germline CDR1 and CDR2: LGHNT and FRNRAP.

This sequence joins TRBV9 and TRBJ2-1, with D tentatively TRBD2 (6 bases). V lost 1 base, J lost 5 bases, and 13 bases lay in between. The CDR3 totals 15 residues. Germline V gene sequence: CDR1 SGDLS, CDR2 YYNGEE. The CDR3 nucleotides read TGTGCCAGCAGCGTATATGGAGGGATCAACAATGAGCAGTTCTTC. This translates into CASSVYGGINNEQFF.

This clone was observed a single time. The chain is built from TRBV9 and TRBJ2-1; D may be TRBD1 (6 bases). With 0 bases removed from V and 4 bases from J, the gap between germline ends came to 8 bases. The V gene's germline CDR1 is SGDLS and CDR2 YYNGEE. This CDR3 has 14 residues. CDR3 in amino acids: CASSVDRDYNEQFF. The CDR3 region has the DNA TGTGCCAGCAGCGTAGACAGGGATTACAATGAGCAGTTCTTC. Based on the CDR3 plus reference TRBV9 and TRBJ2-1, the full variable domain is DSGVTQTPKHLITATGQRVTLRCSPRSGDLSVYWYQQSLDQGLQFLIQYYNGEERAKGNILERFSAQQFPDLHSELNLSSLELGDSALYFCASSVDRDYNEQFFGPGTRLTVL.

The rearrangement joins TRBV5-6 to TRBJ2-2; 11 nucleotides line up with TRBD2. Trimming took 3 bases from V and 6 from J; bases not matched to a gene: 7. Germline V gene lookup returns CDR1 SGHDT and CDR2 YYEEEE. The CDR3 runs 16 residues. The CDR3 is CASSSLAGDQAGELFF. The CDR3 bases are TGTGCCAGCAGCTCACTAGCGGGGGATCAAGCCGGGGAGCTGTTTTTT.

J is TRBJ1-5 and V is TRBV7-8; D not resolved. The CDR3 sequence is 14 residues long. Germline assignment: CDR1 SGHVS and CDR2 FQNEAQ. V lost 4 bases, J lost 7 bases, and 14 bases lay in between. CDR3 protein: CASSSGITVQPQHF. CDR3 nucleotides: TGTGCCAGCAGCTCCGGGATCACCGTCCAGCCCCAGCATTTT.

The chain uses TRBV10-3 and TRBJ1-2, with a tentative D call TRBD1 (6 bases). The V gene's germline CDR1 is ENHRY and CDR2 SYGVKD. The CDR3 is 18 amino acids. With 1 base removed from V and 1 base from J, the gap between germline ends came to 19 bases. CDR3 DNA: TGTGCCATCAGTGAGTGGGGGGGAGGACAGCAAGGTAACTATGGCTACACCTTC. Its translation is CAISEWGGGQQGNYGYTF.

The CDR3 here is CASSQREFPQYF. The DNA for the CDR3 is TGTGCCAGCAGTCAGCGGGAATTCCCGCAGTATTTT. The V call is TRBV6-5, the J call TRBJ2-3, with 7 positions matching TRBD2. Germline V gives CDR1 MNHEY, CDR2 SVGAGI. J was trimmed by 10 bases and V by 5 bases; bases with no gene match: 6. The CDR3 totals 12 residues.

This chain joins TRBV28 and TRBJ1-5; TRBD1 matches at 9 bases. The CDR3 covers 15 residues. Looked up from germline, CDR1 is MDHEN and CDR2 is SYDVKM. V was pared by 3 bases and J by 7 bases, with 7 bases of the junction left unmatched. The CDR3 reads CASSFRDRESQPQHF. In DNA form, the CDR3 reads TGTGCCAGCAGTTTCCGGGACAGGGAATCCCAGCCCCAGCATTTT.

The V call is TRBV4-2, the J call TRBJ2-3; TRBD2 matches at 11 bases. Per germline, CDR1 LGHNA and CDR2 YNFKEQ. V gave up 1 base and J gave up 6 bases; unmatched junction bases: 9. The CDR3 covers 17 residues. CDR3 sequence (DNA): TGTGCCAGCAGCCAAGGGGGGCTAGCGGGAGGTCGGGATACGCAGTATTTT. The encoded protein is CASSQGGLAGGRDTQYF.

On this clone: The junction shows a germline mismatch at one end, possibly a read error. This chain joins TRBV19 and TRBJ1-3, with D maybe TRBD1 (6 bases). The germline gives CDR1 LNHDA, CDR2 SQIVND (reference sequence). CDR3 size: 12 residues. The CDR3 is CASSVQGITIYF. The CDR3 DNA follows: TGTGCCAGTAGTGTACAGGGAATCACCATATATTTT.

V and J are TRBV29-1 and TRBJ2-5; D remains ambiguous. Germline CDR1 and CDR2: SQVTM and ANQGSEA. This CDR3 has 12 residues. Trimming left V 4 bases short and J 1 base short, with 7 bases between. The CDR3: CSVGWAQETQYF. In nucleotides, the CDR3 is TGCAGCGTTGGGTGGGCCCAAGAGACCCAGTACTTC.

The sample holds a few counts of this clone. The chain links TRBV30 to TRBJ2-7, with TRBD2 identical over 7 bases. Germline CDR1 GTSNPN, CDR2 SVGIG (reference sequence). J lost 3 bases, V lost 4 bases, and 9 bases had no gene match. CDR3 length: 14 residues. The DNA for the CDR3 is TGTGCCTGGACCCGCCCGGGAGGAAGCTACGAGCAGTACTTC. Translating it yields CAWTRPGGSYEQYF.

CDR3 sequence (DNA): TGTGCCAGCAGCCATAAGGTAACTACGGAGGGGCGGACAGATACGCAGTATTTT. This codes for CASSHKVTTEGRTDTQYF. This chain links TRBV4-2 with TRBJ2-3; the D gene is possibly TRBD2 (6 bases). From germline, CDR1 is LGHNA and CDR2 YNFKEQ. The CDR3 sequence is 18 residues long. The ends were cut back, 3 bases at V and 3 bases at J, with 22 bases in the middle.

This clone was counted at least ten times. The genes are TRBV4-1 and TRBJ2-1, with 7 nucleotides matching TRBD1. Per the germline V gene, CDR1 is MGHRA and CDR2 is YSYEKL. This CDR3 comprises 16 residues. J was trimmed by 4 bases and V by 0 bases; bases with no gene match: 6. The CDR3, as DNA: TGCGCCAGCAGCCAAGAAGGACAGGCGGGTTACAATGAGCAGTTCTTC. Residues: CASSQEGQAGYNEQFF.

The V call is TRBV6-6, the J call TRBJ1-5; the match to TRBD1 covers 7 bases. The germline V gene has CDR1 MNHNY and CDR2 SVGAGI (reference sequence). The CDR3 contains 13 residues. The V segment lost 10 bases and the J segment 6 bases; nucleotides outside the gene matches: 9. The CDR3 reads CATHRGGSQPQHF. The CDR3 bases are TGTGCCACCCACAGGGGAGGAAGTCAGCCCCAGCATTTT.

The chain carries TRBV9 and TRBJ1-3; 8 nucleotides agree with TRBD1. Germline CDR1 and CDR2: SGDLS and YYNGEE. Trimming at V came to 5 bases and at J to 4 bases, leaving 11 bases not matched to a gene. This CDR3 comprises 16 residues. CDR3 in amino acids: CASSATPTGVGNTIYF. DNA of the CDR3: TGTGCCAGCAGTGCAACACCGACAGGGGTAGGAAACACCATATATTTT.

This clone has a single count. The chain carries TRBV6-6 and TRBJ2-7; 10 bases map to TRBD1. This CDR3 comprises 13 residues. The trim removed 6 bases at V and 4 bases at J, leaving 3 bases unmatched. The germline gives CDR1 MNHNY, CDR2 SVGAGI (reference sequence). CDR3 residues: CASSRDRGYEQYF. CDR3 nucleotide sequence: TGTGCCAGCAGCCGGGACAGGGGTTACGAGCAGTACTTC.

J is TRBJ2-3 and V is TRBV5-4, with 15 bases matching TRBD2. The ends lost 4 bases at V and 4 bases at J; junction bases unmatched: 7. Germline V gene data show CDR1 as SGHNT and CDR2 as YYREEE (reference sequence). The length of the CDR3 is 17 residues. The CDR3 loop is CASSPGLAGGVADTQYF. The CDR3 nucleotides read TGTGCCAGCAGCCCAGGACTAGCGGGGGGGGTCGCAGATACGCAGTATTTT.

As to this clone: Other nucleotide sequences in the sample specify the same CDR3. The genes are TRBV2 and TRBJ2-7; weak D call: TRBD2 (7 bases). CDR1 is SNHLY, CDR2 FYNNEI, per germline. Trimming shortened V by 1 base and J by 2 bases, and 12 bases separated the two germline ends. The CDR3 extends over 15 amino acids. This chain's CDR3 is CASSEEGGQAYEQYF. The CDR3 nucleotides read TGTGCCAGCAGTGAAGAGGGGGGGCAGGCCTACGAGCAGTACTTC.

Only one count was recorded for this clone. V usage is TRBV18 and J usage is TRBJ2-1; 8 bases line up with TRBD2. V was pared by 2 bases and J by 7 bases, with 10 bases of the junction left unmatched. Per germline, CDR1 KGHSH and CDR2 LQKENI. This CDR3 contains 16 residues. CDR3 residues: CASSPSSGRTGNEQFF. The CDR3 DNA reads as TGTGCCAGCTCACCATCCAGCGGGAGAACAGGGAATGAGCAGTTCTTC.

The chain uses TRBV15 and TRBJ2-1; perhaps TRBD2 as D (5 bases). V lost 5 bases, J lost 9 bases, and 17 bases lay in between. This CDR3 has 14 amino acids. Germline V gene data show CDR1 as LNHNV and CDR2 as YYDKDF (reference sequence). The CDR3 spells CATSPIRGSGEQFF. CDR3 sequence (DNA): TGTGCCACCAGCCCAATTCGGGGAAGCGGTGAGCAGTTCTTC.

V usage is TRBV29-1 and J usage is TRBJ2-4; 9 bases are shared with TRBD1. The CDR3 spans 16 residues. Looked up from germline, CDR1 is SQVTM and CDR2 is ANQGSEA. V was pared by 7 bases and J by 0 bases, with 10 bases of the junction left unmatched. This CDR3 is CSAGTGFGLAKNIQYF. Here the CDR3 DNA reads TGCAGCGCCGGGACAGGGTTTGGATTAGCCAAAAACATTCAGTACTTC.

The gene calls are TRBV7-3 and TRBJ2-7, with 9 bases aligning to TRBD1. J was trimmed by 3 bases and V by 11 bases; bases with no gene match: 8. Germline CDR1 and CDR2: SGHTA and FQGTGA. This CDR3 contains 13 residues. This CDR3 reads CAPRDREIYEQYF. The CDR3, as DNA: TGTGCCCCCCGGGACAGGGAGATCTACGAGCAGTACTTC.

The V call is TRBV5-4, the J call TRBJ1-1; 7 bases fit TRBD1. The CDR3 is 16 amino acids. Per germline, CDR1 SGHNT and CDR2 YYREEE (reference sequence). The V gene end was trimmed by 3 bases and the J gene end by 1 base; junction bases not matched to a gene: 9. In DNA, the CDR3 is TGTGCCAGCAGCTATCGGGACAGCGGCCCGAACACTGAAGCTTTCTTT. Translated, it gives CASSYRDSGPNTEAFF.

This chain links TRBV5-1 with TRBJ1-6, with 8 bases identical to TRBD1. This CDR3 is 17 amino acids long. V gave up 0 bases and J gave up 9 bases; unmatched junction bases: 11. The germline gives CDR1 SGHRS, CDR2 YFSETQ. The CDR3 spells CASSLAYGQGASSPLHF. As DNA, the CDR3 is TGCGCCAGCAGCTTGGCCTATGGGCAGGGGGCGAGTTCACCCCTCCACTTT.

This clone was observed a single time. V and J are TRBV7-3 and TRBJ2-7; TRBD2 is a possible D gene (5 bases). CDR3 length: 15 amino acids. The V gene lost 3 bases and the J gene lost 2 bases, with 14 bases spanning the gap. Germline values: CDR1 SGHTA, CDR2 FQGTGA. CDR3 DNA sequence: TGTGCCAGCAGCTTTCGGGGTGACACGCCCTACGAGCAGTACTTC. It encodes CASSFRGDTPYEQYF.